Below, 3 T cell receptor beta chains from the same sample are listed, as sequenced in a study of Graves' ophthalmopathy and Graves' hyperthyroidism. Scientists amplified the TCR beta CDR3 regions from RNA transcripts. Second-round multiplex PCR came after a first-round RT-PCR that employed HTBI primers. TCRdb reprocessed the multiplex PCR reads via MiXCR and lists one record per CDR3 protein. The table shows about 500,000 distinct CDR3 sequences, with about two fifths occurring only once. Material: peripheral blood or thyroid tissue (not recorded which). The source of these receptors is an adult man with Graves' hyperthyroidism.

Concerning this clonotype: This may come from a read error, since a much larger clone is one base off. V and J are TRBV12-3 or TRBV12-4 and TRBJ1-1, with no clear D. The CDR3 is made up of 13 amino acids. Trimming left V 2 bases short and J 6 bases short, with 10 bases between. As DNA, the CDR3 is TGTGCCAGCAGTTTATGCGGGGAGCCTGAAGCTTTCTTT. Residues: CASSLCGEPEAFF.

The chain links TRBV29-1 to TRBJ1-1, with 12 nucleotides matching TRBD1. The V gene end was trimmed by 8 bases and the J gene end by 4 bases; junction bases not matched to a gene: 8. This CDR3 has 14 amino acids. Germline assignment: CDR1 SQVTM and CDR2 ANQGSEA. CDR3 loop: CSLGTGGEGTEAFF. CDR3 nucleotides: TGCAGCCTAGGGACAGGGGGCGAGGGCACTGAAGCTTTCTTT.

This clonotype occurred many times. The chain combines TRBV12-3 or TRBV12-4 with TRBJ1-1; D is uncertain. The CDR3 consists of 13 residues. The ends were cut back, 5 bases at V and 0 bases at J, with 7 bases in the middle. DNA of the CDR3: TGTGCCAGCAGTCAGACGATGAACACTGAAGCTTTCTTT. Translated: CASSQTMNTEAFF.